This T cell receptor (beta chain) originates from a study of T cell responses to AZD1222 COVID-19 vaccine. Findings and caveats of the study: The donor group comprised mostly white British people and more females; the analysis possibly underestimated clonal diversity. No day 14 peak samples; only post-peak repertoires were characterized.

V lost 8 bases to trimming and J lost 9 bases; unmatched junction nucleotides: 9. The CDR3 is made up of 12 amino acids. Germline V lookup: CDR1 SNHLY, CDR2 FYNNEI. Only in-frame clones appear in the TCRdb table, and some are missing; sequencing was by immunoSEQ multiplex PCR. This sample has 120,000 or so clones, with approximately 92% found just once. In the case of this clone: What it recognizes is unknown.

This chain joins TRBV2 and TRBJ1-1; 7 bases fit TRBD1. This sequence was found in an adult in good health. The sequences come from peripheral blood, collected on day 0 of AZD1222 vaccination. Written as DNA, the CDR3 is TGTGCCAGCTTGAAGGGGGCCGTGAAAGCTTTCTTT. Translated, it gives CASLKGAVKAFF.